The clone carrying this T cell receptor beta chain has at least ten counts. This CDR3 spans 14 amino acids. V trimming: 5 bases; J trimming: 3 bases; junction bases outside the gene matches: 6. Germline-derived CDR1 and CDR2 are SEHNR and FQNEAQ (reference sequence). This sample was taken from a study of T cells in Graves' hyperthyroidism and ophthalmopathy. Researchers took RNA transcripts and amplified the TCR beta CDR3 regions from them. First-round RT-PCR with HTBI primers amplified the TCR CDR3 region. Each CDR3 protein gets one entry after TCRdb re-called the multiplex PCR reads with MiXCR. This repertoire shows 250,000 to 300,000 distinct CDR3 sequences, about 15% found once; its top ten account for about 14%.

Sequences were obtained from blood. The V call is TRBV7-9, the J call TRBJ2-7, with TRBD2 identical over 8 bases. This TCR came from a woman in her forties with Graves' hyperthyroidism that later progressed to Graves' ophthalmopathy. CDR3 loop: CASSGLTSDYEQYF. The DNA of the CDR3 is TGTGCCAGCAGCGGGCTGACTAGCGACTACGAGCAGTACTTC. The complete variable domain, with remaining parts taken from reference TRBV7-9 and TRBJ2-7, reads DTGVSQNPRHKITKRGQNVTFRCDPISEHNRLYWYRQTLGQGPEFLTYFQNEAQLEKSRLLSDRFSAERPKGSFSTLEIQRTEQGDSAMYLCASSGLTSDYEQYFGPGTRLTVT.